Described below is a single T cell receptor beta chain sequence and its context. Its antigen is not yet known. It has no much larger one-base neighbor in the sample; base qualities were not kept. The data are from a study of blood T cell repertoires in COVID-19 (TCRdb year 2020). With regard to the full study: Samples from collaborators originated in the United States, Italy and Spain and spanned both the acute and convalescent phases of COVID-19. The prospective study material was composed of cDNA or gDNA derived from T cells, B-cell-depleted T cells, or PBMCs. Deeply sampled blood TCRbeta repertoires from subjects exposed to, actively infected with, or recovered from COVID-19 were included in the dataset. The repertoires were released in a freely available public database intended as a resource for research on the immune response to SARS-CoV-2. Samples came from the ongoing ImmuneRACE study (first 160 participants) plus 1,254 subjects from 6 global collaborators. Sample metadata almost always included a de-identified subject ID, COVID-19 status, age in years and sex. Where available, HLA class I and class II types were taken from metadata supplied by the sample provider and were not determined by assay-based typing. General conclusions and limits of the study: Clinical and demographic metadata were provided uncurated, with the amount varying by source and participant.

TCRbeta CDR3 regions were amplified from genomic DNA using the immunoSEQ Assay, a bias-controlled multiplex PCR. The paper's processing steps were these. Nucleated cell counts per sample were estimated from amplification of reference gene primers within the assay. To quantify the absolute abundance of each unique TCRbeta CDR3 rearrangement, sequence reads were collapsed and filtered. Productive Simpson clonality was computed per sample as the square root of Simpson's diversity index over productive rearrangements. TCRdb holds this immuneACCESS table with in-frame rearrangements only. Some clones are missing; in checked studies, unresolved V genes explain under half, and the rest has no known cause. V, J and clone size are taken as reported in that table, and D and trimming were inferred from the DNA itself. Across this sample there are around 82,000 clones, with approximately 85% seen only once. The top ten hold around a tenth of the sample.

From the cysteine up to the phenylalanine, the CDR3 has a length of 15 residues. The read is trimmed to its CDR3 DNA, 45 bases read in frame from base 1. CDR1 SGHRS and CDR2 YFSETQ were looked up in the germline V gene. Trimming costs V 0 bases and J 4 bases, and their ends lie 10 bases apart. One collaborating source in Seattle enrolled patients during active infection and followed them longitudinally through the course of disease. Whole blood was collected in K2EDTA tubes by collaborating institutions according to the institutions' own protocols. For TCRbeta analysis, collaborators shipped samples as frozen whole blood, isolated PBMCs, or DNA extracted from either of those sample types.

The sequenced sample was peripheral blood. The V gene is TRBV5-1 and the J gene is TRBJ1-4; tentative D gene TRBD1, with 5 bases matching. This clonotype originated in a man aged 45-60 years with COVID-19, enrolled during active disease. CDR3 loop: CASSLGMGGNEKLFF. The DNA reads TGCGCCAGCAGCTTGGGTATGGGGGGTAATGAAAAACTGTTTTTT.